This TCR beta chain derives from a study of CXCR4 blockade with PD-1 therapy in pancreatic cancer. The CDR3 consists of 14 residues. Germline CDR1 is LNHDA and CDR2 is SQIVND (reference sequence). V lost 1 base to trimming and J lost 0 bases, with 6 bases between them. Generated by immunoSEQ multiplex PCR, the TCRdb table keeps only in-frame clones and is missing some. This table has roughly 15,000 clones, about 72% appearing once. The archived tumor blocks came from patients without neoadjuvant therapy before resection. Study-wide results and limits: Antigen-specificity overlap of convergent dominant clones remained unconfirmed.

This clone has just one count. Its target is unknown. The gene calls are TRBV19 and TRBJ1-1; D gene uncertain. The sequenced material came from tumor tissue. The receptor was isolated from a human donor with pancreatic ductal adenocarcinoma. The CDR3, as DNA: TGTGCCAGTAGTATAGGGGCACTGAACACTGAAGCTTTCTTT. Encoded protein: CASSIGALNTEAFF.